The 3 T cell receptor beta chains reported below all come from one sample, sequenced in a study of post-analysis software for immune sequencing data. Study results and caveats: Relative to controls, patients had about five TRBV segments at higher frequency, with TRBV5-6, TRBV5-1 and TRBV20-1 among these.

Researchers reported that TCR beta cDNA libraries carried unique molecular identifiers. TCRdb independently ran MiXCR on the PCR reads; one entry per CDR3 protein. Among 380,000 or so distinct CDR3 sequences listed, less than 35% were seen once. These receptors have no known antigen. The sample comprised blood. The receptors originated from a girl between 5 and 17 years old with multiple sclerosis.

This CDR3 reads CASTVCRGPYNEQFF. The CDR3 DNA reads as TGCGCCAGCACCGTCTGCAGGGGACCCTACAATGAGCAGTTCTTC. The chain links TRBV5-1 to TRBJ2-1; maybe TRBD1 (6 bases). V shed 6 bases and J shed 2 bases, with 15 bases lying between them. Germline-derived CDR1 and CDR2 are SGHRS and YFSETQ. The CDR3 is made up of 15 amino acids.

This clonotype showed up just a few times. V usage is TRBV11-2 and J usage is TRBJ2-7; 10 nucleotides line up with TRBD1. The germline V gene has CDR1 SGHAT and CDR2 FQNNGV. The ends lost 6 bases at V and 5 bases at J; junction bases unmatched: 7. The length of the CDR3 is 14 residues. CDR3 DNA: TGTGCCAGCAGACATATTGGGACAGGGGACGAGCAGTACTTC. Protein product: CASRHIGTGDEQYF.

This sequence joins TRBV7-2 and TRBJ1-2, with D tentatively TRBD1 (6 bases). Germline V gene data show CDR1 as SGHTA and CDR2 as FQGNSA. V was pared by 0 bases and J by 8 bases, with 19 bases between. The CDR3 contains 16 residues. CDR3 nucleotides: TGTGCCAGCAGCTTAGCCCTCCTGGTGGGGGCGGGCGGCTACACCTTC. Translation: CASSLALLVGAGGYTF. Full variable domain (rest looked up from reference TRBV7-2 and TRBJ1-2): GAGVSQSPSNKVTEKGKDVELRCDPISGHTALYWYRQSLGQGLEFLIYFQGNSAPDKSGLPSDRFSAERTGGSVSTLTIQRTQQEDSAVYLCASSLALLVGAGGYTFGSGTRLTVV.